The 21 T cell receptor beta chains given below trace back to one sample, sequenced in a study of cytomegalovirus exposure and HLA in healthy donors. PCR used 60 Vbeta primers and 13 Jbeta primers. The data were produced by immunoSEQ multiplex PCR, yet TCRdb's version contains in-frame clones alone and is incomplete. Of about 110,000 clones in the sample, 78% are singletons; the top ten hold roughly 1.3%. The material sequenced was PBMCs. The origin of the receptors is a man aged 25-45 years in good health and CMV-seronegative.

The genes are TRBV28 and TRBJ1-2, with 7 bases lining up with TRBD1. Germline CDR1 reads MDHEN; CDR2 reads SYDVKM. Losses at the gene ends were 6 bases for V and 8 bases for J; bases not matched to a gene: 12. The CDR3 sequence is 14 residues long. CDR3 loop: CASSPRGNGAGYTF. The CDR3, as DNA: TGTGCCAGCAGCCCCAGGGGGAATGGGGCGGGCTACACCTTC.

The chain combines TRBV28 with TRBJ2-6; D gene uncertain. Trimming pared 3 bases from V and 0 bases from J, leaving 18 bases between. CDR3 length: 19 amino acids. Germline V lookup: CDR1 MDHEN, CDR2 SYDVKM. CDR3 region: CASSFWAAGISSGANVLTF. CDR3 nucleotides: TGTGCCAGCAGTTTCTGGGCCGCAGGAATAAGCTCTGGGGCCAACGTCCTGACTTTC.

This chain uses TRBV18 with TRBJ1-5; D is ambiguous. The CDR3 runs 14 residues. The V end was cut by 2 bases, the J end by 2 bases, with 7 bases between. Germline V gene sequence: CDR1 KGHSH, CDR2 LQKENI. The CDR3 protein is CASSPENGNQPQHF. The CDR3, as DNA: TGTGCCAGCTCACCAGAGAACGGCAATCAGCCCCAGCATTTT.

The V gene is TRBV27, the J gene TRBJ1-5; D is possibly TRBD1 (5 bases). Germline-derived CDR1 and CDR2 are MNHEY and SMNVEV (reference sequence). This CDR3 has 14 residues. V was shortened by 3 bases and J by 6 bases, with 12 bases between the two germline ends. CDR3 protein: CASSLERGGQPQHF. CDR3 in DNA: TGTGCCAGCAGTTTGGAAAGGGGAGGTCAGCCCCAGCATTTT.

This clone was recorded once. The gene calls are TRBV28 and TRBJ2-1; TRBD2 aligns across 9 bases. Germline CDR1 is MDHEN and CDR2 is SYDVKM. V lost 2 bases, J lost 6 bases, and 5 bases stayed unmatched. There are 15 residues in the CDR3. The CDR3: CASSLPSGIINEQFF. As DNA, the CDR3 is TGTGCCAGCAGTTTACCTAGCGGGATCATCAATGAGCAGTTCTTC.

The V gene is TRBV19, the J gene TRBJ2-1; TRBD2 aligns across 13 bases. J was trimmed by 6 bases and V by 3 bases; bases with no gene match: 2. CDR1 LNHDA and CDR2 SQIVND come from the germline V gene (reference sequence). The length of the CDR3 is 15 residues. The CDR3 here is CASSMGLAGSNEQFF. CDR3 sequence (DNA): TGTGCCAGTAGTATGGGACTAGCGGGAAGCAATGAGCAGTTCTTC.

V usage is TRBV28 and J usage is TRBJ2-7; the match to TRBD1 covers 7 bases. The CDR3 has 13 amino acids. Per the germline V gene, CDR1 is MDHEN and CDR2 is SYDVKM. Losses at the gene ends were 6 bases for V and 6 bases for J; bases not matched to a gene: 8. Here the CDR3 DNA reads TGTGCCAGCAGGACGGGACAGCACCGCGAGCAGTACTTC. Protein product: CASRTGQHREQYF.

The chain employs TRBV7-2 and TRBJ2-7, with 8 bases lining up with TRBD1. V was clipped by 5 bases and J by 1 base; unmatched bases: 4. This CDR3 has 14 residues. The V gene's germline CDR1 is SGHTA and CDR2 FQGNSA. CDR3 amino acids: CASSTGTGSYEQYF. CDR3 DNA sequence: TGTGCCAGCAGCACAGGGACAGGTTCCTACGAGCAGTACTTC.

This chain connects TRBV7-2 to TRBJ1-1; no definite D call. V shed 1 base and J shed 5 bases, with 11 bases lying between them. The CDR3 is 14 residues long. Looked up from germline, CDR1 is SGHTA and CDR2 is FQGNSA. As DNA, the CDR3 is TGTGCCAGCAGCTTAGTCAGCAGGTTTACTGAAGCTTTCTTT. Translating it yields CASSLVSRFTEAFF.

V and J are TRBV10-3 and TRBJ2-7; maybe TRBD2 (7 bases). Deletions cut 5 bases from V and 3 bases from J, with 14 bases between. Germline lookup yields CDR1 ENHRY and CDR2 SYGVKD. The CDR3 has 14 residues. CDR3 coding DNA: TGTGCCATCAGTTTAAGGGGGAGGGACTACGAGCAGTACTTC. Residues: CAISLRGRDYEQYF.

The rearrangement links TRBV5-4 to TRBJ2-7, with TRBD1 as a possible D gene (5 bases). Trimming cost V 4 bases and J 6 bases, with 20 bases left between them. Per the germline V gene, CDR1 is SGHNT and CDR2 is YYREEE (reference sequence). This CDR3 spans 15 amino acids. The CDR3 spells CASSLMVGPTGEQYF. Here the CDR3 DNA reads TGTGCCAGCAGCCTGATGGTGGGGCCAACCGGCGAGCAGTACTTC.

V usage is TRBV12-5 and J usage is TRBJ2-1, with D tentatively TRBD1 (6 bases). Trimming left V 3 bases short and J 4 bases short, with 10 bases between. Germline CDR1 LGHNT, CDR2 FRNRAP. The CDR3 runs 14 residues. This CDR3 reads CASGFSDSYNEQFF. The CDR3 coding sequence is TGTGCTAGTGGTTTCTCGGACAGTTACAATGAGCAGTTCTTC.

The chain joins TRBV7-9 to TRBJ2-1; 8 bases match TRBD1. J was trimmed by 5 bases and V by 2 bases; bases with no gene match: 5. Germline loops: CDR1 SEHNR, CDR2 FQNEAQ (reference sequence). The CDR3 runs 15 residues. The CDR3 region has the DNA TGTGCCAGCAGCTTAATCGGACAGGGTAACAATGAGCAGTTCTTC. Encoded protein: CASSLIGQGNNEQFF.

This chain uses TRBV28 with TRBJ2-7; 9 bases agree with TRBD2. Germline V lookup: CDR1 MDHEN, CDR2 SYDVKM. This CDR3 is 14 amino acids long. Trimming removed 6 bases from V and 1 base from J; junction bases left unmatched: 4. For the CDR3, the DNA is TGTGCCAGCAGGAGCGGGAGGTATTCCTACGAGCAGTACTTC. It is translated as CASRSGRYSYEQYF.

This chain links TRBV9 with TRBJ2-3, with 8 nucleotides matching TRBD2. V lost 4 bases and J lost 4; bases outside the gene matches: 14. The CDR3 has 17 residues. In germline, CDR1 is SGDLS, CDR2 YYNGEE. The CDR3 DNA reads TGTGCCAGCAGCTCCACCCCGTGGGGAGCGGGAGCAGATACGCAGTATTTT. Its protein product is CASSSTPWGAGADTQYF.

The V and J genes are TRBV13 and TRBJ2-3; 7 positions agree with TRBD2. This CDR3 contains 16 residues. V shed 5 bases and J 0 bases; nucleotides not matched to a gene: 8. Per germline, CDR1 PRHDT and CDR2 FYEKMQ (reference sequence). CDR3 sequence reads: CASSERLALSTDTQYF. As DNA, the CDR3 is TGTGCCAGCAGCGAAAGACTAGCCCTTAGCACAGATACGCAGTATTTT.

In this sample, this clone turned up once. This chain joins TRBV28 and TRBJ2-2; D remains ambiguous. Germline lookup yields CDR1 MDHEN and CDR2 SYDVKM. The germline V and J ends were trimmed by 8 bases and 3 bases, with 7 bases remaining between them. CDR3 length equals 12 residues. CDR3 coding DNA: TGTGCCAGCCCCTCCGACACCGGGGAGCTGTTTTTT. Residues: CASPSDTGELFF.

This chain joins TRBV11-2 and TRBJ2-7; 15 bases are shared with TRBD2. The CDR3 spans 17 residues. Germline V gene data show CDR1 as SGHAT and CDR2 as FQNNGV. V dropped 5 bases and J dropped 2; count of bases not matched to a gene: 7. The CDR3 sequence is CASSRDGLAGGTYEQYF. CDR3 in DNA: TGTGCCAGCAGCCGAGACGGACTAGCGGGGGGGACCTACGAGCAGTACTTC.

This chain joins TRBV4-3 and TRBJ2-3; no definite D call. With 0 bases removed from V and 4 bases from J, the gap between germline ends came to 11 bases. This CDR3 comprises 15 residues. CDR1 and CDR2 (germline): LGHNA, YSLEER. The CDR3 DNA sequence: TGCGCCAGCAGCCAAGATCAAGCCCGGGCAGATACGCAGTATTTT. Its protein is CASSQDQARADTQYF.

The sample holds one count of this clone. The chain recombines TRBV7-9 with TRBJ2-1; D is ambiguous. CDR3 length: 11 amino acids. Trimming left V 1 base short and J 10 bases short, with 5 bases between. Germline CDR1 SEHNR, CDR2 FQNEAQ (reference sequence). The CDR3 DNA reads as TGTGCCAGCAGCTTAGTTCGGGAGCAGTTCTTC. This codes for CASSLVREQFF. The full variable domain, completed using reference TRBV7-9 and TRBJ2-1, is DTGVSQNPRHKITKRGQNVTFRCDPISEHNRLYWYRQTLGQGPEFLTYFQNEAQLEKSRLLSDRFSAERPKGSFSTLEIQRTEQGDSAMYLCASSLVREQFFGPGTRLTVL.

The chain is built from TRBV7-9 and TRBJ2-7; 9 nucleotides agree with TRBD1. From germline, CDR1 is SEHNR and CDR2 FQNEAQ (reference sequence). J was trimmed by 11 bases and V by 4 bases; bases with no gene match: 15. The length of the CDR3 is 15 residues. CDR3 bases: TGTGCCAGCAGCTCGAGACTATCCGGGACAGGGATTGAGTACTTC. Protein: CASSSRLSGTGIEYF.